This TCR beta chain comes out of a study of T cells after yellow fever vaccination. As for the study in general: Preparation of the low-cell-number fractions used SMART-Seq v4 Ultra Low Input. Study results and limitations: Weaker, the secondary response peaked sooner, at day 5 versus 15.

MiXCR was run by TCRdb on the 5' RACE reads, yielding one entry per CDR3 protein. The repertoire holds hundreds of thousands of distinct CDR3 sequences, with about 5.2% as singletons. This clonotype was observed a few times. Its antigen remains unidentified. Trimming took off 5 bases at V and 0 bases at J, with 21 bases between the two ends. This CDR3 is built from 18 residues. Germline loops: CDR1 SEHNR, CDR2 FQNEAQ (reference sequence). The sample here was CD4+ T cells sorted from PBMCs, taken on the day of the yellow fever booster vaccination. The chain combines TRBV7-9 with TRBJ2-3; TRBD2 is a possible D gene (6 bases). This TCR was recovered from a man between 18 and 29 years old who received the YFV17D yellow fever vaccine. CDR3 region: CASSGRRRGGSSTDTQYF. The CDR3 nucleotides read TGTGCCAGCAGCGGTAGGAGGAGGGGCGGCTCTAGCACAGATACGCAGTATTTT. The full variable domain, its missing parts supplied by reference TRBV7-9 and TRBJ2-3, is DTGVSQNPRHKITKRGQNVTFRCDPISEHNRLYWYRQTLGQGPEFLTYFQNEAQLEKSRLLSDRFSAERPKGSFSTLEIQRTEQGDSAMYLCASSGRRRGGSSTDTQYFGPGTRLTVL.